This TCR beta chain was profiled in a study of T cell repertoires in cytomegalovirus infection. Study details: The authors relied on CMV epitopes, both recently identified HLA-C-restricted and well-studied HLA-B-restricted. In public TCR beta signatures, there were indications of both CMV infection and matching HLA type.

MiXCR, applied by TCRdb to the reads, yields one record per CDR3 protein. The sample lists approximately 730,000 distinct CDR3 sequences; roughly 28% were seen once. The V end was cut by 2 bases, the J end by 4 bases, with 6 bases between. The CDR3 length is 12 residues. Remarks on this clonotype: Its antigen remains unidentified.

Notes on the study in general: Predominance within the ex vivo response was attributable to HLA-C-restricted CMV-specific TCR beta clonotypes.

The material sequenced was cultured CD8+ T cells from PBMCs, taken from culture after CMV antigen stimulation. The chain joins TRBV12-3 or TRBV12-4 to TRBJ2-7; D call uncertain. This receptor was obtained from a human donor in good health (CMV status not recorded). Some clones in this sample may be carry-over from other donors' samples. CDR3 amino acids: CASSLKRYEQYF. The DNA of the CDR3 is TGTGCCAGCAGTTTAAAGAGATACGAGCAGTACTTC.